These T cell receptor beta chains were read from a single sample in a study of OX40 agonist ivuxolimab in advanced cancers. The protocol was immunoSEQ multiplex PCR, while the TCRdb copy is restricted to in-frame clones and leaves out a portion. The table lists fewer than 15,000 clones, roughly 87% of them singletons, with under 70% in the top ten. Specimen: CD4+ or CD8+ T cells sorted from blood, collected in a trial of the OX40 agonist ivuxolimab. The receptors come from an adult with an advanced solid tumor such as melanoma, head and neck, liver or kidney cancer. CDR3s leave out the opening cysteine and the closing phenylalanine or tryptophan.

J,V,CDR3
TRBJ2-7,TRBV19,ASSMDPGRTYEQY
TRBJ2-1,TRBV9,ASSVAPSGINEQF
TRBJ2-1,TRBV30,AWSGGGEQF
TRBJ2-1,TRBV4-2,ASSLRSLSSYNEQF
TRBJ2-7,TRBV5-1,ASSLEGRQQY
TRBJ1-2,TRBV6-5,ASSYRGFYGYT
TRBJ2-2,TRBV4-2,ASSQAGGASTGELF
TRBJ2-1,TRBV28,ASRGTSGYNEQF
TRBJ2-3,TRBV7-2,ASSPDAGGTDTQY
TRBJ2-5,TRBV7-9,ASSLTSGGGETQY
TRBJ2-1,TRBV7-9,ASSTEGHWDEQF
TRBJ2-5,TRBV5-6,ASSETSGGQETQY
TRBJ2-7,TRBV7-9,ASSTTQGGSLYEQY
TRBJ2-7,TRBV13,ASSLGGRQEQY
TRBJ1-2,TRBV19,AKEPGYT
TRBJ2-2,TRBV30,AWRENTGELF
TRBJ2-1,TRBV5-1,ASSLVSPPHNEQF
TRBJ1-6,TRBV4-3,ASSQDPGTVNSPLH
TRBJ2-1,TRBV7-8,ASSSTRLAGDNEQF
TRBJ2-3,TRBV27,ASSSTYTDTQY
TRBJ1-6,TRBV5-4,AVGTESSYNSPLH
TRBJ2-4,TRBV5-6,ASSLAGQIAKNIQY
TRBJ2-2,TRBV19,ASSIVGLAGGPPPGELF
TRBJ2-5,TRBV6-1,ASSPDWPETQY
TRBJ1-2,TRBV19,ASGQGVDYGYT
TRBJ2-3,TRBV4-3,ASSQVAGQGADTQY
TRBJ2-7,TRBV9,ASSVGDGRTPYYEQY
TRBJ1-2,TRBV9,ASSPSGRDGYT
TRBJ2-7,TRBV4-2,ASSQDGTSGSYEQY
TRBJ2-1,TRBV9,ASSATSGDYNEQF
.,TRBV7-2,ASSFLDSYLSYEQY
TRBJ2-1,TRBV9,ASSVAGTGGFNEQF
TRBJ2-7,TRBV11-3,ASSALAELHEQY
TRBJ2-1,TRBV19,ASSINEAGDDEQF
TRBJ1-1,TRBV27,ASSMGQGTEAF
TRBJ1-5,TRBV27,ASSPSGGFNQPQH
TRBJ2-5,TRBV18,ASSLFQGTQY
TRBJ2-7,TRBV11-2,ASSFRGFYEQY
TRBJ2-7,TRBV7-3,ASSLIGGDTPYEQY
TRBJ2-2,TRBV4-3,ASSQDGGTGGANGTGELF
TRBJ1-6,TRBV2,ASSEGAVSSYNSPLH
TRBJ1-4,TRBV5-4,ASSIGTGANEKLF
TRBJ2-1,TRBV4-3,ASSQIPGQIYNEQF
TRBJ2-1,TRBV11-2,ASSLEEGAFHNEQF
TRBJ1-1,TRBV9,ASSVYGSPLRNTEAF
TRBJ2-1,TRBV9,ASSVGGSLYNEQF
TRBJ2-6,TRBV10-1,ASSGGSGANVLT
TRBJ2-2,TRBV27,ASSLDRRNTGELF